Included here is one TCR beta chain sequence, with context. The data derive from a study of patients and donors after allogeneic stem cell transplantation. Via MiXCR, TCRdb re-called the RT-PCR reads, giving one row per CDR3 protein. The table records 150,000 to 250,000 distinct CDR3 sequences, less than 45% of them present only once. Sequencing input: blood, either unsorted or a sorted T cell fraction (not recorded which). This TCR came from a human donor who was either an allogeneic HSCT recipient or a stem cell or donor lymphocyte infusion donor (not recorded which). It is not recorded whose cells these are; they may come from a transplant donor.

The CDR3 spells CASSQDRRLAGASSTDTQYF. The CDR3 DNA reads TGCGCCAGCAGCCAAGATCGACGGCTAGCGGGAGCTTCTAGCACAGATACGCAGTATTTT. The chain has TRBV4-1 and TRBJ2-3; 10 bases agree with TRBD2. V gave up 0 bases and J gave up 0 bases; unmatched junction bases: 12. The CDR3 has 20 residues. Germline lookup yields CDR1 MGHRA and CDR2 YSYEKL.